This record looks at one TCR beta chain sequence and its context. Its antigen is as yet unknown. For Graves' hyperthyroidism to be stable, ophthalmopathy could not progress within 18 months. Newly diagnosed hyperthyroidism patients aged 18 to 65 years had disease lasting under 2 months. The sample is drawn from a study of T cells in Graves' hyperthyroidism and ophthalmopathy. Overall study findings and caveats: Ophthalmopathy was told apart from stable hyperthyroidism by a 13 V-J model.

Amplification yielded TCR beta CDR3 regions, with RNA transcripts as the source. The study used the HTBI primer set for a first-round RT-PCR of the TCR CDR3. In TCRdb, the multiplex PCR reads were re-called with MiXCR into one record per CDR3 protein. The sample holds about 400,000 distinct CDR3 sequences, around a sixth seen once. Unmatched junction bases numbered 4, after V lost 6 bases and J lost 3 bases. CDR1 is MNHNS and CDR2 is SASEGT in the germline V gene. The length of the CDR3 is 13 residues. Sequencing was carried out using blood. This clonotype was sampled from a young woman with Graves' hyperthyroidism. The chain recombines TRBV6-1 with TRBJ2-7; TRBD2 aligns across 8 bases. The CDR3 nucleotides read TGTGCCAGCAGCTCGAGCGGGAGCTACGAGCAGTACTTC. Its translation is CASSSSGSYEQYF.